The rows below give T cell receptor beta chains drawn from one sample of a study of T-cell reconstitution after alpha-beta-depleted transplantation in children. TCRdb redid the calling of the PCR reads with MiXCR, one entry per CDR3 protein. The sample contains about 270,000 distinct CDR3 sequences, more than 8% of which appear only once. This specimen consisted of PBMCs from the stem cell graft donor, obtained from the stem cell graft. These receptor sequences come from a human donor who donated a stem cell graft to a child with SCID. Each CDR3 is given with its conserved first and last residue. D genes are given only for firm matches. Not all rows give a size; the values are once, few, many and, for expanded clones, a class.

v_call: TRBV6-1
d_call: TRBD1
clone_size: -
j_call: TRBJ1-5
cdr3_nt: TGTGCCAGCAGTCGAACAGGGGAACGGAGTCAGCCCCAGCATTTT
cdr3_aa: CASSRTGERSQPQHF

v_call: TRBV5-1
d_call: TRBD1
clone_size: many
j_call: TRBJ1-1
cdr3_nt: TGCGCCAGCAGCTTCAGGGGGCGGACTGAAGCTTTCTTT
cdr3_aa: CASSFRGRTEAFF

v_call: TRBV27
d_call: -
clone_size: few
j_call: TRBJ2-5
cdr3_nt: TGTGCCAGCAGTTTCGGGAACCAAGAGACCCAGTACTTC
cdr3_aa: CASSFGNQETQYF

v_call: TRBV7-3
d_call: -
clone_size: many
j_call: TRBJ2-1
cdr3_nt: TGTGCCAGCAGCTTAGCGGATTACAATGAGCAGTTCTTC
cdr3_aa: CASSLADYNEQFF

v_call: TRBV12-3/TRBV12-4
d_call: TRBD2
clone_size: -
j_call: TRBJ2-1
cdr3_nt: TGTGCCAGCAGTTTTCGAGTTCATGGGGGAGGGGCAGGGACGAGTGATGAGCAGTTCTTC
cdr3_aa: CASSFRVHGGGAGTSDEQFF

v_call: TRBV10-3
d_call: -
clone_size: few
j_call: TRBJ2-7
cdr3_nt: TGTGCCCCGTACGGGGCCGGTTACGAGCAGTACTTC
cdr3_aa: CAPYGAGYEQYF

v_call: TRBV7-8
d_call: -
clone_size: few
j_call: TRBJ1-1
cdr3_nt: TGTGCCAGCACCATGGGGGGGAGGGGGAACACTGAAGCTTTCTTT
cdr3_aa: CASTMGGRGNTEAFF

v_call: TRBV9
d_call: -
clone_size: few
j_call: TRBJ2-1
cdr3_nt: TGTGCCAGCAGCGTAGATCTTGGTGTAGGGGGTCCCTCCTACAATGAGCAGTTCTTC
cdr3_aa: CASSVDLGVGGPSYNEQFF

v_call: TRBV29-1
d_call: TRBD1
clone_size: -
j_call: TRBJ1-2
cdr3_nt: TGCAGCGTTCTGGAGACAGGGGGGCTTGGCTACACCTTC
cdr3_aa: CSVLETGGLGYTF

v_call: TRBV12-3/TRBV12-4
d_call: TRBD2
clone_size: many
j_call: TRBJ2-3
cdr3_nt: TGTGCCAGCAGTTTTCGGGGGGGCCCAGATACGCAGTATTTT
cdr3_aa: CASSFRGGPDTQYF

v_call: TRBV14
d_call: TRBD1
clone_size: few
j_call: TRBJ2-3
cdr3_nt: TGTGCCAGCAGCCAAGATCCTCCGGGACAGGGAGTTTTCGGAGATACGCAGTATTTT
cdr3_aa: CASSQDPPGQGVFGDTQYF

v_call: TRBV20-1
d_call: -
clone_size: -
j_call: TRBJ2-1
cdr3_nt: TGCAGTGCTAACGCCTTCTACACAGGAGACAATGAGCAGTTCTTC
cdr3_aa: CSANAFYTGDNEQFF

v_call: TRBV10-3
d_call: TRBD2
clone_size: -
j_call: TRBJ2-1
cdr3_nt: TGTGCCATCAGTGACTGGACTAGCGGGGAGAGCTCCTACAATGAGCAGTTCTTC
cdr3_aa: CAISDWTSGESSYNEQFF

v_call: TRBV12-3/TRBV12-4
d_call: -
clone_size: few
j_call: TRBJ2-5
cdr3_nt: TGTGCCTCCCAAACGGACAGTCAAGAGACCCAGTACTTC
cdr3_aa: CASQTDSQETQYF

v_call: TRBV12-3/TRBV12-4
d_call: -
clone_size: many
j_call: TRBJ2-1
cdr3_nt: TGTGCCAGCAGTCCGTACTACAATGAGCAGTTCTTC
cdr3_aa: CASSPYYNEQFF

v_call: TRBV5-6
d_call: -
clone_size: few
j_call: TRBJ1-2
cdr3_nt: TGTGCCAGCAACATAAGTCCAGGATATCAAACTAACTATGGCTACACCTTC
cdr3_aa: CASNISPGYQTNYGYTF

v_call: TRBV9
d_call: TRBD2
clone_size: -
j_call: TRBJ2-2
cdr3_nt: TGTGCCAGCAGCGACCGGACTAGCGGGGGGGCCGGGGAGCTGTTTTTT
cdr3_aa: CASSDRTSGGAGELFF

v_call: TRBV20-1
d_call: -
clone_size: -
j_call: TRBJ2-7
cdr3_nt: TGCAGTGCTAGAGAGAGAGGGGCTGGAGTCTACGAGCAGTACTTC
cdr3_aa: CSARERGAGVYEQYF

v_call: TRBV7-2
d_call: -
clone_size: -
j_call: TRBJ1-2
cdr3_nt: TGTGCCAGCAGCTCTATTATAACGACGGTAGCGGAGGGCTACACCTTC
cdr3_aa: CASSSIITTVAEGYTF

v_call: TRBV5-1
d_call: -
clone_size: -
j_call: TRBJ1-5
cdr3_nt: TGCGCCAGCAGCGCGGGAGCGGCTCAGCCCCAGCATTTT
cdr3_aa: CASSAGAAQPQHF

v_call: TRBV5-1
d_call: TRBD2
clone_size: few
j_call: TRBJ2-7
cdr3_nt: TGCGCCAGCAGTGTGCGGAGCGGGGGTTATTACGAGCAGTACTTC
cdr3_aa: CASSVRSGGYYEQYF

v_call: TRBV12-3/TRBV12-4
d_call: TRBD1
clone_size: many
j_call: TRBJ1-4
cdr3_nt: TGTGCCAGCAGTTTTTGGACAGGGGGTGGTGAAAAACTGTTTTTT
cdr3_aa: CASSFWTGGGEKLFF